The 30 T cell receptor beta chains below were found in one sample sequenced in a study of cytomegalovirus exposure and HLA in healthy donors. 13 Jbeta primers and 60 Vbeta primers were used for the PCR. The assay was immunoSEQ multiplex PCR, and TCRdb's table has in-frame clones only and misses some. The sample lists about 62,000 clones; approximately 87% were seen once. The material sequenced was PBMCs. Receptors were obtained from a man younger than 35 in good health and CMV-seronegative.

CDR3 DNA: TGTGCCAGCAGTTACTCGGGACAGGGGTATAGTGAGCAGTTCTTC. It specifies CASSYSGQGYSEQFF. J is TRBJ2-1 and V is TRBV6-5, with 10 bases aligning to TRBD1. The J segment lost 9 bases and the V segment lost 0 bases, leaving 5 bases of the junction unmatched. This CDR3 comprises 15 residues. Germline assignment: CDR1 MNHEY and CDR2 SVGAGI.

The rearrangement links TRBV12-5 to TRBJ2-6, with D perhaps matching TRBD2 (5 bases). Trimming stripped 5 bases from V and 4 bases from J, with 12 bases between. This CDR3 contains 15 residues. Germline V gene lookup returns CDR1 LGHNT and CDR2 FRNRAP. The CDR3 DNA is TGTGCTAGTGGTCCCGGGATGACCGGGGCCAACGTCCTGACTTTC. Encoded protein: CASGPGMTGANVLTF.

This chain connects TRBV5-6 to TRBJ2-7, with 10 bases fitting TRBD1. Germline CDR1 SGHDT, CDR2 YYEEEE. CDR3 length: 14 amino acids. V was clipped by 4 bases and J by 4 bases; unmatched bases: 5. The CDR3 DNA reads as TGTGCCAGCAGCATGGGACAGGGGTATTACGAGCAGTACTTC. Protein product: CASSMGQGYYEQYF.

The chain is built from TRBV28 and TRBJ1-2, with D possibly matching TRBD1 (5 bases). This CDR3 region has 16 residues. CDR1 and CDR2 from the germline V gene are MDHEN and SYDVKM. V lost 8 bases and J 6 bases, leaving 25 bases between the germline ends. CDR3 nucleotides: TGTGCCAGCGGATTACCGACCTCTTGGGCAGGGCATGGCTACACCTTC. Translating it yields CASGLPTSWAGHGYTF.

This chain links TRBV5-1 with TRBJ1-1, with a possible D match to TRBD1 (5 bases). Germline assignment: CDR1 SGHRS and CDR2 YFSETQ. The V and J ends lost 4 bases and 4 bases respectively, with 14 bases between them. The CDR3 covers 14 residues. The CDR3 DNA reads TGCGCCAGCAGCGCGAAACAGGTTAGCACTGAAGCTTTCTTT. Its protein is CASSAKQVSTEAFF.

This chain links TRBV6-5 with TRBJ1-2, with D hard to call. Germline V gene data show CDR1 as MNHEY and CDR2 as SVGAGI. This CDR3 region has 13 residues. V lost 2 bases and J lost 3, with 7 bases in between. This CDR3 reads CASSYEQYYGYTF. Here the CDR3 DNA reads TGTGCCAGCAGTTACGAACAGTACTATGGCTACACCTTC.

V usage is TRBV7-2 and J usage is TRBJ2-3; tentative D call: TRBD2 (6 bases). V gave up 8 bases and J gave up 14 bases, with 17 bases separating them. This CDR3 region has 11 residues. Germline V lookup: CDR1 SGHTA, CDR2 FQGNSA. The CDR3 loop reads CASGWEDPSYF. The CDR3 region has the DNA TGTGCCAGCGGCTGGGAGGACCCGTCGTATTTT.

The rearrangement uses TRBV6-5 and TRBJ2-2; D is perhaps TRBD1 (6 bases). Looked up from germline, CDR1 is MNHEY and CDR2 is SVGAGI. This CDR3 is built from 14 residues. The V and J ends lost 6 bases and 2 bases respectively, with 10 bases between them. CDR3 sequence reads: CASRQGLNTGELFF. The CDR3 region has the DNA TGTGCCAGCAGACAGGGTCTTAACACCGGGGAGCTGTTTTTT.

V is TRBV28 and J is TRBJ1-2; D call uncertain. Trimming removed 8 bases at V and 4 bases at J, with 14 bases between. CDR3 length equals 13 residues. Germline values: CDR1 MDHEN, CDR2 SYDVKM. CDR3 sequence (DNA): TGTGCCAGCTCCTTCTCACGGGGCTATGGCTACACCTTC. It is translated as CASSFSRGYGYTF.

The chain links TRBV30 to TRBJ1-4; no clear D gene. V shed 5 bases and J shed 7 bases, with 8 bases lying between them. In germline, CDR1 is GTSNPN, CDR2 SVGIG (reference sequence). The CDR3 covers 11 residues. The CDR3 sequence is CAWSPREKLFF. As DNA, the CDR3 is TGTGCCTGGTCCCCCCGTGAAAAACTGTTTTTT.

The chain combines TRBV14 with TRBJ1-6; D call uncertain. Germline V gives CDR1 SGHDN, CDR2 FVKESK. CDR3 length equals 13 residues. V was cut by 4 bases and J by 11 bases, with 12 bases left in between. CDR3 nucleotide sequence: TGTGCCAGCAGCCCGACAAGAAGTCCACCCCTCCACTTT. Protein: CASSPTRSPPLHF.

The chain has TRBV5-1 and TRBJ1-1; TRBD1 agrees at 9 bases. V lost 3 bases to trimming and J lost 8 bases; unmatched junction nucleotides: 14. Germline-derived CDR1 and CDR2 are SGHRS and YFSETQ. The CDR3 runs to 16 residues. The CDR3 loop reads CASSSEAGTGQSEAFF. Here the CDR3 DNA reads TGCGCCAGCAGCTCCGAGGCCGGGACAGGGCAATCCGAAGCTTTCTTT.

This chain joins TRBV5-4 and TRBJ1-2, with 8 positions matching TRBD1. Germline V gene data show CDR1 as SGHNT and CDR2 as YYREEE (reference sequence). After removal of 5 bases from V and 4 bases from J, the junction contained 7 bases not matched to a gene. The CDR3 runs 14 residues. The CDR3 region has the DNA TGTGCCAGCAGGGACAGGGCATCCTTCTATGGCTACACCTTC. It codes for CASRDRASFYGYTF.

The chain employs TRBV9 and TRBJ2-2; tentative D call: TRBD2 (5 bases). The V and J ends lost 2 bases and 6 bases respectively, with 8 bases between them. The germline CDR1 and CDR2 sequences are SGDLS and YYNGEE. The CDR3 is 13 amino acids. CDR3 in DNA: TGTGCCAGCAGCGTTTGGGGAGCCGGGGAGCTGTTTTTT. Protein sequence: CASSVWGAGELFF.

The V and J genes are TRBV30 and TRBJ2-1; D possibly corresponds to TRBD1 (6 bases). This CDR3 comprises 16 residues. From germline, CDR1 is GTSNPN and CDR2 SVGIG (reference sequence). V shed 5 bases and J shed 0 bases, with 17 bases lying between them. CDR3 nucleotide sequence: TGTGCCTGGGGTGCCAGGGGCCTTAGCTCCTACAATGAGCAGTTCTTC. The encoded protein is CAWGARGLSSYNEQFF.

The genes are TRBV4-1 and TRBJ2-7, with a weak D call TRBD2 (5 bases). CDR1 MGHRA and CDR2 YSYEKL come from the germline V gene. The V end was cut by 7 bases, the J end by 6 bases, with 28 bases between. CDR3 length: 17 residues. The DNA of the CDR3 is TGCGCCAGCACCTCAAGAATGAACGGCGGGTCCAGAACCGAGCAGTACTTC. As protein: CASTSRMNGGSRTEQYF.

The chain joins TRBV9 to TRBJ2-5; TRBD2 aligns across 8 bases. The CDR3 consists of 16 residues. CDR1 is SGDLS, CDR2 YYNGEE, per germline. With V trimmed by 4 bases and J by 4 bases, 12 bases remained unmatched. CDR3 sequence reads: CASSRGLSGAGETQYF. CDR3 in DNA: TGTGCCAGCAGCCGAGGCCTTAGCGGGGCCGGAGAGACCCAGTACTTC.

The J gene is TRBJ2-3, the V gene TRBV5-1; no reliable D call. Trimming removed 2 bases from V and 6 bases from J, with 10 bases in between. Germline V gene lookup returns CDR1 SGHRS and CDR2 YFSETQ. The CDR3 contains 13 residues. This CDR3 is CASSFTDFDTQYF. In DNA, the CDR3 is TGCGCCAGCAGCTTCACAGATTTTGATACGCAGTATTTT.

The CDR3 coding sequence is TGCGCCAGCAGCTTGAGCGGAAGGGAAGCTTTCTTT. Its protein product is CASSLSGREAFF. The chain joins TRBV5-1 to TRBJ1-1; D remains unclear. Trimming cost V 1 base and J 8 bases, with 9 bases left between them. The CDR3 is 12 residues long. Germline V CDR1 and CDR2: SGHRS, YFSETQ. The whole variable domain, remainder taken from reference TRBV5-1 and TRBJ1-1, is KAGVTQTPRYLIKTRGQQVTLSCSPISGHRSVSWYQQTPGQGLQFLFEYFSETQRNKGNFPGRFSGRQFSNSRSEMNVSTLELGDSALYLCASSLSGREAFFGQGTRLTVV.

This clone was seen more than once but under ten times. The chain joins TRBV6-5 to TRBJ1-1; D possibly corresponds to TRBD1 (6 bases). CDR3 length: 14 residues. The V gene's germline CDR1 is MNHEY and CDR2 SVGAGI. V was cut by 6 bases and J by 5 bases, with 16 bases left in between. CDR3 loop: CASRSGHLPTEAFF. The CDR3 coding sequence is TGTGCCAGCAGATCGGGACATCTTCCAACTGAAGCTTTCTTT.

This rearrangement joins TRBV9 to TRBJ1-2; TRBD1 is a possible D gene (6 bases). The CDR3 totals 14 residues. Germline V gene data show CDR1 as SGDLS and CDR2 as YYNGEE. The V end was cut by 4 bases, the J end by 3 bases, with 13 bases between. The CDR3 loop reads CASSFEGGYYGYTF. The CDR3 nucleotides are TGTGCCAGCAGCTTTGAGGGGGGGTACTATGGCTACACCTTC.

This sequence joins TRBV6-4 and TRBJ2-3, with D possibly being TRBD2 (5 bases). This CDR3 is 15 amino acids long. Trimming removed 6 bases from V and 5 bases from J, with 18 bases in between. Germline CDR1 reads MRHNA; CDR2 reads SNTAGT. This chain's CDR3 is CASRESGLSGDTQYF. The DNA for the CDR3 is TGTGCCAGCAGAGAAAGCGGACTGTCAGGAGATACGCAGTATTTT.

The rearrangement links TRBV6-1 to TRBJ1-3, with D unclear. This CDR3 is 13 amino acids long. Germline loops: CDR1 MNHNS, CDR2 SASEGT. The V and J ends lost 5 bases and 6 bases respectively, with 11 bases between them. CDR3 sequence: CASSPPRLNTIYF. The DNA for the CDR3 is TGTGCCAGCAGTCCGCCGCGGCTAAACACCATATATTTT.

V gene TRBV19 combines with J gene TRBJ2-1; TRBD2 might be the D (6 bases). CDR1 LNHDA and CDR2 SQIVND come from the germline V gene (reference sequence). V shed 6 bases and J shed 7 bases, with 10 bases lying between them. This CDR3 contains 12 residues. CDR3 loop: CASRGTSNEQFF. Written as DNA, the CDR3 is TGTGCCAGTAGGGGGACTTCAAATGAGCAGTTCTTC.

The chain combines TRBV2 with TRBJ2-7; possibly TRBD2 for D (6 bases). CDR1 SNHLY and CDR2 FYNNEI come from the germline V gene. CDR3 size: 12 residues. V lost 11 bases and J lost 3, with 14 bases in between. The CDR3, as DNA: TGTGCCGGGTTTACTAGCATCTACGAGCAGTACTTC. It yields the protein CAGFTSIYEQYF.

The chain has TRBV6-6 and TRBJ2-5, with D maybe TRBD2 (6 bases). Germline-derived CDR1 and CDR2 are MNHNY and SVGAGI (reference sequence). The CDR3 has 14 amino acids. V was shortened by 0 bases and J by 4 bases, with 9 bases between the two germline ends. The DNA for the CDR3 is TGTGCCAGCAGTTACTCGGTGGGAGGAGAGACCCAGTACTTC. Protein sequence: CASSYSVGGETQYF.

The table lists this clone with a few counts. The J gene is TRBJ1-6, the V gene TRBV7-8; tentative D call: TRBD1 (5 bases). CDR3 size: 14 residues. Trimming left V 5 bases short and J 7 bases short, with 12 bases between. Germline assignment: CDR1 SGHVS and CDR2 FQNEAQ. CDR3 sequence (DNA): TGTGCCAGCAGCGATGGGGGGTCAAATTCACCCCTCCACTTT. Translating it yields CASSDGGSNSPLHF.

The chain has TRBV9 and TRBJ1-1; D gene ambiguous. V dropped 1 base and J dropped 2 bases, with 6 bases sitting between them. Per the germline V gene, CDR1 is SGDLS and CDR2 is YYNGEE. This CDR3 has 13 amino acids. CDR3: CASSVSHNTEAFF. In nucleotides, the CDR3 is TGTGCCAGCAGCGTATCCCATAACACTGAAGCTTTCTTT.

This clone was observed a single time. CDR3 protein: CASSLEGTAGAYEQYF. The CDR3 coding sequence is TGCGCCAGCAGCTTGGAAGGGACAGCGGGGGCCTACGAGCAGTACTTC. V is TRBV5-1 and J is TRBJ2-7; possibly TRBD2 for D (8 bases). Germline V gene data show CDR1 as SGHRS and CDR2 as YFSETQ. The CDR3 is 16 amino acids. V shed 0 bases and J shed 2 bases, with 15 bases lying between them.

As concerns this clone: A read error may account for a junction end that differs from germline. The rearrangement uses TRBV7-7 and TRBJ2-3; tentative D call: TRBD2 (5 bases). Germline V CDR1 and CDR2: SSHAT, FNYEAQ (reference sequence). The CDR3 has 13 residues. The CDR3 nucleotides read TGTGCTAGCAGCTCTGCCCCCGGGAATACGCAGTATTTT. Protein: CASSSAPGNTQYF. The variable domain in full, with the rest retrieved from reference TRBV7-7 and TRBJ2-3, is GAGVSQSPRYKVTKRGQDVTLRCDPISSHATLYWYQQALGQGPEFLTYFNYEAQPDKSGLPSDRFSAERPEGSISTLTIQRTEQRDSAMYRCASSSAPGNTQYFGPGTRLTVL.